These 21 T cell receptor beta chains share one sample of origin, sequenced in a study of blood T cells in healthy people across ages. Next came a second PCR, run for about 7 to 12 cycles, which used a sample-barcoded 5' primer along with a J-beta primer mix. TCRdb redid the calling of the 5' RACE reads with MiXCR, one entry per CDR3 protein. The table lists fewer than 1,000,000 distinct CDR3 sequences, roughly 44% of them singletons. Source material: blood. The source is a man aged 60-69 years in good health.

This chain connects TRBV7-2 to TRBJ2-1; tentatively, D is TRBD1 or TRBD2 (5 bases each). The CDR3 is made up of 14 amino acids. In germline, CDR1 is SGHTA, CDR2 FQGNSA. The ends were cut back, 6 bases at V and 13 bases at J, with 22 bases in the middle. CDR3 sequence reads: CASSPPGPQETQFF. The CDR3 region has the DNA TGTGCCAGCAGTCCCCCGGGGCCGCAAGAGACCCAGTTCTTC.

V and J are TRBV20-1 and TRBJ2-5; weak D call: TRBD1 (7 bases). CDR1 and CDR2 (germline): DFQATT, SNEGSKA (reference sequence). The CDR3 length is 14 residues. V was pared by 6 bases and J by 11 bases, with 25 bases between. The CDR3 spells CSAPSRGDYNEQYF. CDR3 bases: TGCAGTGCCCCTAGCAGGGGGGATTACAATGAGCAGTACTTC.

This chain uses TRBV11-3 with TRBJ2-1, with 9 bases identical to TRBD2. CDR1 is SGHNT, CDR2 YENEEA, per germline. This CDR3 has 17 amino acids. V shed 5 bases, J shed 2 bases, and the junction held 10 bases outside the gene matches. CDR3 nucleotides: TGTGCCAGCAGCGCCTATAGCGGGGGCCCGACCTACAATGAGCAGTTCTTC. It specifies CASSAYSGGPTYNEQFF.

The V call is TRBV6-2 or TRBV6-3, the J call TRBJ2-5, with 7 bases matching TRBD2. CDR1 and CDR2 from the germline V gene are MNHEY and SVGEGT. J gave up 2 bases and V 6 bases, and 6 bases lay outside the gene matches. There are 14 residues in the CDR3. The CDR3 here is CASRRGLVQETQYF. The CDR3 DNA follows: TGTGCCAGCAGGCGTGGACTAGTTCAAGAGACCCAGTACTTC.

This chain links TRBV5-1 with TRBJ2-5, with 9 bases matching TRBD2. Germline CDR1 SGHRS, CDR2 YFSETQ. With V trimmed by 2 bases and J by 4 bases, 9 bases remained unmatched. The CDR3 is made up of 16 amino acids. CDR3 bases: TGCGCCAGCAGCTTAGCGGGGGGATACATTGGAGAGACCCAGTACTTC. It yields the protein CASSLAGGYIGETQYF.

This chain uses TRBV12-3 or TRBV12-4 with TRBJ2-1; the D gene is possibly TRBD1 (7 bases). V gave up 9 bases and J gave up 7 bases, with 22 bases separating them. The CDR3 spans 15 residues. The CDR3, as DNA: TGTGCCAGTTTCTTGGCCTTACAGGGGAGGAATGAGCAGTTCTTC. Translated, it gives CASFLALQGRNEQFF.

This clonotype was observed at least ten times. Germline and junction disagree at one end, which may indicate a read error. The CDR3 sequence is CASSSGGQGAYEQYF. The CDR3 DNA follows: TGTGCCAGCAGCTCAGGTGGCCAGGGGGCTTACGAGCAGTACTTC. The chain joins TRBV5-1 to TRBJ2-7; 8 bases line up with TRBD1. This CDR3 has 15 residues. Germline loops: CDR1 SGHRS, CDR2 YFSETQ.

This clonotype was detected many times. The V gene is TRBV29-1, the J gene TRBJ2-1; D may correspond to TRBD1 or TRBD2 (5 bases each). The CDR3 spans 13 residues. With 7 bases removed from V and 7 bases from J, the gap between germline ends came to 17 bases. CDR1 is SQVTM, CDR2 ANQGSEA, per germline. The chain's CDR3 is CSGGDSPSNEQFF. DNA for the CDR3: TGCAGCGGGGGAGACAGTCCCTCTAATGAGCAGTTCTTC.

Ten or more counts support this clonotype. DNA of the CDR3: TGTGCCAGCAGCCGCAGCGGGGGAAAATACAATGAGCAGTTCTTC. It yields the protein CASSRSGGKYNEQFF. The J gene is TRBJ2-1, the V gene TRBV12-3 or TRBV12-4, with TRBD2 matching over 8 bases. CDR3 length equals 15 residues. The V and J ends lost 6 bases and 4 bases, in that order; junction bases with no gene match: 8.

This clonotype appeared a few times. The chain carries TRBV7-8 and TRBJ2-7; the D gene is possibly TRBD1 (6 bases). Germline CDR1 SGHVS, CDR2 FQNEAQ. The CDR3 runs to 14 residues. V lost 3 bases, J lost 3 bases, and 12 bases lay in between. CDR3 protein: CASSFDRTDYEQYF. The CDR3 DNA reads TGTGCCAGCAGCTTCGATAGGACAGACTACGAGCAGTACTTC.

This clonotype has a handful of counts. The chain couples TRBV6-2 or TRBV6-3 to TRBJ1-2; 7 nucleotides agree with TRBD1. V trimming: 8 bases; J trimming: 4 bases; junction bases outside the gene matches: 10. Germline V lookup: CDR1 MNHEY, CDR2 SVGEGT. The CDR3 is 14 amino acids. Here the CDR3 DNA reads TGTGCCAGCGCCCAGGGGGGGATCCGCTATGGCTACACCTTC. Its protein product is CASAQGGIRYGYTF.

This clonotype has just a few counts. V is TRBV6-6 and J is TRBJ1-4, with D uncertain. Trimming stripped 9 bases from V and 7 bases from J, with 9 bases between. The germline CDR1 and CDR2 sequences are MNHNY and SVGAGI (reference sequence). The CDR3 has 11 residues. The CDR3, as DNA: TGTGCCAGTCGCGATCGTGAAAAACTGTTTTTT. It specifies CASRDREKLFF.

The V call is TRBV12-3 or TRBV12-4, the J call TRBJ2-7; unclear D gene. The V gene lost 1 base and the J gene lost 6 bases, with 7 bases spanning the gap. The CDR3 has 12 residues. CDR3 region: CASSLEGLEQYF. In nucleotides, the CDR3 is TGTGCCAGCAGTTTAGAAGGGCTCGAGCAGTACTTC.

The chain is built from TRBV7-2 and TRBJ2-7; 7 bases agree with TRBD1. There are 14 residues in the CDR3. The germline CDR1 and CDR2 sequences are SGHTA and FQGNSA. Trimming took 7 bases from V and 4 from J; bases not matched to a gene: 10. CDR3 sequence reads: CASTRTGSDYEQYF. The CDR3 DNA is TGTGCCAGCACCCGGACAGGATCGGATTACGAGCAGTACTTC.

The chain carries TRBV7-2 and TRBJ2-3, with no clear D. This CDR3 is 14 amino acids long. CDR1 is SGHTA and CDR2 is FQGNSA in the germline V gene. Deletions cut 2 bases from V and 5 bases from J, with 11 bases between. This CDR3 reads CASSLYGVGDTQYF. CDR3 DNA: TGTGCCAGCAGCTTATATGGGGTAGGAGATACGCAGTATTTT. Full variable domain (missing parts from reference TRBV7-2 and TRBJ2-3): GAGVSQSPSNKVTEKGKDVELRCDPISGHTALYWYRQSLGQGLEFLIYFQGNSAPDKSGLPSDRFSAERTGGSVSTLTIQRTQQEDSAVYLCASSLYGVGDTQYFGPGTRLTVL.

Comments on this clonotype: This could be a read error, since a much larger clone is one nucleotide away. The chain has TRBV5-1 and TRBJ2-1; 11 bases agree with TRBD2. CDR3 length equals 15 residues. Per the germline V gene, CDR1 is SGHRS and CDR2 is YFSETQ. CDR3 residues: CASSLTSGGHNEQVF. CDR3 nucleotides: TGCGCCAGCAGCTTAACTAGCGGGGGCCACAATGAGCAGGTCTTC.

The chain links TRBV7-2 to TRBJ1-1, with D unclear. This CDR3 comprises 14 residues. Germline V gene data show CDR1 as SGHTA and CDR2 as FQGNSA. V was pared by 0 bases and J by 5 bases, with 10 bases between. The CDR3 loop reads CASSLAGWRTEAFF. In DNA, the CDR3 is TGTGCCAGCAGCTTAGCAGGGTGGAGGACTGAAGCTTTCTTT.

V gene TRBV7-8 combines with J gene TRBJ2-6; tentatively, D is TRBD2 (5 bases). This CDR3 has 18 amino acids. In germline, CDR1 is SGHVS, CDR2 FQNEAQ. Trimming took off 5 bases at V and 0 bases at J, with 17 bases between the two ends. Here the CDR3 DNA reads TGTGCCAGCAGCCAAGAGCCGGCTACTAGCTCTGGGGCCAACGTCCTGACTTTC. Translation gives CASSQEPATSSGANVLTF. Full variable domain (outside the CDR3, taken from reference TRBV7-8 and TRBJ2-6): GAGVSQSPRYKVAKRGQDVALRCDPISGHVSLFWYQQALGQGPEFLTYFQNEAQLDKSGLPSDRFFAERPEGSVSTLKIQRTQQEDSAVYLCASSQEPATSSGANVLTFGAGSRLTVL.

J is TRBJ1-1 and V is TRBV11-3; the D is unclear. V was cut by 5 bases and J by 0 bases, with 10 bases left in between. The CDR3 loop spans 14 amino acids. CDR1 is SGHNT and CDR2 is YENEEA in the germline V gene. For the CDR3, the DNA is TGTGCCAGCAGCCTCCACGGGGTGAACACTGAAGCTTTCTTT. Its protein product is CASSLHGVNTEAFF.

The CDR3 DNA follows: TGTGCCAGCAGCGGGCCCTCCTCCTACGAGCAGTACTTC. Translation gives CASSGPSSYEQYF. V usage is TRBV7-2 and J usage is TRBJ2-4; unclear D gene. The DNA end favors TRBJ2-7, so the J call may be wrong. This CDR3 spans 13 amino acids. Per the germline V gene, CDR1 is SGHTA and CDR2 is FQGNSA.

J is TRBJ2-1 and V is TRBV7-8; D gene unclear. Germline-derived CDR1 and CDR2 are SGHVS and FQNEAQ. There are 19 residues in the CDR3. V lost 2 bases, J lost 6 bases, and 26 bases lay in between. The CDR3 protein is CASSLTVFYEAVTTNEQFF. CDR3 DNA sequence: TGTGCCAGCAGCTTAACTGTCTTTTATGAGGCCGTCACAACCAATGAGCAGTTCTTC.